This T cell receptor beta chain was profiled in a study of OX40 agonist ivuxolimab in advanced cancers. Study overall: Prior therapy, whether anti-PD-1, anti-PD-L1 or anti-CTLA-4, was allowed, and more than 35% had some. Regarding the study as a whole: Some patients without response likewise showed low normalized clonal expansion.

Germline lookup yields CDR1 MNHEY and CDR2 SMNVEV (reference sequence). V was cut by 3 bases and J by 1 base, with 12 bases left in between. This CDR3 has 16 residues. The repertoire was sequenced with immunoSEQ multiplex PCR; TCRdb's copy has only in-frame clones and lacks some. The sample yields 100,000 or so clones, roughly 93% seen once. This clone came up once. Its specificity is unknown. V and J are TRBV27 and TRBJ2-2; TRBD2 is a possible D gene (6 bases). The material sequenced was CD4+ or CD8+ T cells sorted from blood, taken in a trial of the OX40 agonist ivuxolimab. This receptor was identified in an adult with an advanced solid tumor such as melanoma, head and neck, liver or kidney cancer. The CDR3 nucleotides read TGTGCCAGCAGTTTCCTCGGGCGGGGGAACACCGGGGAGCTGTTTTTT. This sequence encodes CASSFLGRGNTGELFF.